This TCR beta chain came from a study of T cell clonotyping in hematopoietic cell transplantation. Study outcomes and limitations: No sorting was done, leaving CD4 and CD8 contributions mixed. After transplant, recipient diversity fell while pathologically expanded clonotypes grew through day 180.

With respect to this clone: What it binds is unknown.

Measured with immunoSEQ multiplex PCR; TCRdb has only the in-frame clones, and not every one. The sample shows some 26,000 clones, approximately 82% of them seen only once. Germline V CDR1 and CDR2: SGHNT, YENEEA. V lost 4 bases to trimming and J lost 3 bases; unmatched junction nucleotides: 9. The CDR3 loop spans 16 amino acids. The time point denotes: recipient sample about 28 days before transplant, after cytoreduction. Samples: about 28 days before transplant, then days 30, 100 and 180 after. The source was peripheral blood mononuclear cells, collected before stem cell transplant. The chain joins TRBV11-3 to TRBJ2-7; 10 bases are a match to TRBD2. The sequence was obtained from a man aged 35 to 55 with acute myeloid leukemia. Some clones in this sample may be carry-over from other donors' samples. Written as DNA, the CDR3 is TGTGCCAGCAGCTACCGTCCCTTAGCGGGGGGCTACGAGCAGTACTTC. Its protein is CASSYRPLAGGYEQYF.